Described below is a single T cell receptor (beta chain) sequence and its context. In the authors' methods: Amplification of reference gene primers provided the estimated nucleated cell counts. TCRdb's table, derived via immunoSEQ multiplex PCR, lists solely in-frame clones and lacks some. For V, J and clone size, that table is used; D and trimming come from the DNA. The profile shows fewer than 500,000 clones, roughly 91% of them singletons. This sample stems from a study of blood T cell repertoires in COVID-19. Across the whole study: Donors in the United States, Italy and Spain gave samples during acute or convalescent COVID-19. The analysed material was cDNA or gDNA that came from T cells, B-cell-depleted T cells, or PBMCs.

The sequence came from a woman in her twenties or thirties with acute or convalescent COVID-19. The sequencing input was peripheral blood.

DNA of the CDR3: TGTGCCAGCAGTGAAGCGGGGACAGGGGCCTCTACTGAAGCTTTCTTT. It translates to CASSEAGTGASTEAFF. V usage is TRBV6-1 and J usage is TRBJ1-1, with 10 bases aligning to TRBD1. This CDR3 spans 16 amino acids. V trimming: 0 bases; J trimming: 5 bases; junction bases outside the gene matches: 6. CDR1 and CDR2 (germline): MNHNS, SASEGT.